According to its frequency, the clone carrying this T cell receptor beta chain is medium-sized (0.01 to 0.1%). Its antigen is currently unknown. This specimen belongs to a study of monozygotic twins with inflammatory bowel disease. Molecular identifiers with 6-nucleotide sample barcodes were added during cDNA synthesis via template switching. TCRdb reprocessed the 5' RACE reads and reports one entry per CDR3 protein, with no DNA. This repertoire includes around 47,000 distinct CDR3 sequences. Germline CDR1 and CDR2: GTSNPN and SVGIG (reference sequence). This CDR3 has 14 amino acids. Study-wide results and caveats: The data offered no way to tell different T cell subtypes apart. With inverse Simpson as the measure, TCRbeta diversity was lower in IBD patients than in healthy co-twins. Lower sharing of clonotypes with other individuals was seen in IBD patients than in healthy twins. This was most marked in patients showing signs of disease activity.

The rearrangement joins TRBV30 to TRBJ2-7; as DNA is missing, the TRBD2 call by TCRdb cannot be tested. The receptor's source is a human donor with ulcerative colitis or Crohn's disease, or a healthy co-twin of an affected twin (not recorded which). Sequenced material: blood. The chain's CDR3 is CAWRGRETRYEQYF.